This T cell receptor (beta chain) emerged from a study of cytomegalovirus exposure and HLA in healthy donors. Overall study context: There were 65 million to 85 million unique TCRs (from HLA-typed donors) in an early data release. Study-level findings and limits: The authors judged a highly shared variant cluster likely a sequencing artifact.

In regard to this clone: Its target is unknown.

PCR employed 60 Vbeta and 13 Jbeta primers. The data were produced by immunoSEQ multiplex PCR, yet TCRdb's version contains in-frame clones alone and is incomplete. The sample includes under 200,000 clones, roughly 80% of them seen just once. The receptor's source is a girl aged 5-17 years in good health and CMV-seropositive. Sequenced: PBMCs.

In nucleotides, the CDR3 is TGTGCCAGCAGACTAACTAGCGGGGGGCCTTACGAGCAGTACTTC. Its translation: CASRLTSGGPYEQYF. This sequence joins TRBV5-6 and TRBJ2-7, with TRBD2 identical over 12 bases. The CDR3 has 15 residues. The junction had 7 bases not matched to a gene; V was cut back by 5 bases and J by 4 bases. The germline V gene has CDR1 SGHDT and CDR2 YYEEEE.